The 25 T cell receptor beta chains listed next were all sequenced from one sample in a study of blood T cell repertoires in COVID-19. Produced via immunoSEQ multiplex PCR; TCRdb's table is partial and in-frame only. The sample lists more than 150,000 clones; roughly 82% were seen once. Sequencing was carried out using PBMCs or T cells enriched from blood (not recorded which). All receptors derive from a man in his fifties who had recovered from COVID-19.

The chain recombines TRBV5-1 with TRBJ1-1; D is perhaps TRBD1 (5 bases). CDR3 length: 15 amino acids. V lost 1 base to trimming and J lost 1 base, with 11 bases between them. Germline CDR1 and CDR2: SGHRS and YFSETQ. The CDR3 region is CASSLQGAANTEAFF. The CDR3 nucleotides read TGCGCCAGCAGCTTGCAGGGTGCGGCGAACACTGAAGCTTTCTTT.

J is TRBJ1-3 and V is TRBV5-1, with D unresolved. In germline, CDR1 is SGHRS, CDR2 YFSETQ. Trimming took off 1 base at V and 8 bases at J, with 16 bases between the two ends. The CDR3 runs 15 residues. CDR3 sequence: CASSLRQGIQDTIYF. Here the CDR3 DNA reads TGCGCCAGCAGCTTGAGGCAAGGCATTCAGGACACCATATATTTT. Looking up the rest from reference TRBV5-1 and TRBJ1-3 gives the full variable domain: KAGVTQTPRYLIKTRGQQVTLSCSPISGHRSVSWYQQTPGQGLQFLFEYFSETQRNKGNFPGRFSGRQFSNSRSEMNVSTLELGDSALYLCASSLRQGIQDTIYFGEGSWLTVV.

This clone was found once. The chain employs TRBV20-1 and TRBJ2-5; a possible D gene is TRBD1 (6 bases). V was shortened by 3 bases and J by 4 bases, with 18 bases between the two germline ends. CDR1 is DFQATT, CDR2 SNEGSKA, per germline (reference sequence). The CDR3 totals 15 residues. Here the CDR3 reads CSASRDTPLGETQYF. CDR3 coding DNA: TGCAGTGCTAGTCGGGACACCCCATTGGGAGAGACCCAGTACTTC.

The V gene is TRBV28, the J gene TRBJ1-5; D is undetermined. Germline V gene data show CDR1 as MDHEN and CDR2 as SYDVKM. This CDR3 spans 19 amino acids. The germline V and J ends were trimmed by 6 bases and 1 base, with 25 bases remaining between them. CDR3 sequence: CASRSGKTSRTTSNQPQHF. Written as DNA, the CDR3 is TGTGCCAGCAGATCCGGGAAAACTAGCCGAACAACAAGCAATCAGCCCCAGCATTTT.

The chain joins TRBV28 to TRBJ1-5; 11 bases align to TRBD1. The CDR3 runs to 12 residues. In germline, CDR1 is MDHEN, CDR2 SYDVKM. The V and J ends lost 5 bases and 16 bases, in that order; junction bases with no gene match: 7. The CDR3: CASSIGTGGNHF. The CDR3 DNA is TGTGCCAGCAGTATCGGGACAGGGGGTAATCATTTT.

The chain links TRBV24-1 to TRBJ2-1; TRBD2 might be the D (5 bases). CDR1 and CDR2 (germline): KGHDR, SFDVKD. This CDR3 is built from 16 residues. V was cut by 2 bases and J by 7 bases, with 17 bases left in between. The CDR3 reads CATSDSSPERRNEQFF. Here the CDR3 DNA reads TGTGCCACCAGTGATTCGTCCCCGGAGAGGAGGAATGAGCAGTTCTTC.

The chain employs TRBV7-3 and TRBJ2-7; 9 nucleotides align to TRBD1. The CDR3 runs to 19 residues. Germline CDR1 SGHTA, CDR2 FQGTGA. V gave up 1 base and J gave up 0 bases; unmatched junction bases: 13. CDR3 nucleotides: TGTGCCAGCAGCTTAATACTTAGGGACAGGGTAATATCCTCCTACGAGCAGTACTTC. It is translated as CASSLILRDRVISSYEQYF.

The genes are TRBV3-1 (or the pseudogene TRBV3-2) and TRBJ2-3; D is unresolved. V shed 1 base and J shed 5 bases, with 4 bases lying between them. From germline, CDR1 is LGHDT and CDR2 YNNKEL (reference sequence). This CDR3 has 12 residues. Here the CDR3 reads CASSQAGDTQYF. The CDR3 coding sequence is TGTGCCAGCAGCCAAGCCGGAGATACGCAGTATTTT.

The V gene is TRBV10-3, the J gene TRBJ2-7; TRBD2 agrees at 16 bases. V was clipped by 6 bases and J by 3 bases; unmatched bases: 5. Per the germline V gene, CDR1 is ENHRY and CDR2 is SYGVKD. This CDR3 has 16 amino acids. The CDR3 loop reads CAIRGLAGGEGYEQYF. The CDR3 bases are TGTGCCATCAGGGGACTAGCGGGAGGGGAGGGCTACGAGCAGTACTTC.

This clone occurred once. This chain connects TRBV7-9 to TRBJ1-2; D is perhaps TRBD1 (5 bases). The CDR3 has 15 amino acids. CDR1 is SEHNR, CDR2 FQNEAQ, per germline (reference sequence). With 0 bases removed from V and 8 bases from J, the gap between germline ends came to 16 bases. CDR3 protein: CASSLARASRGGYTF. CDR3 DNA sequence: TGTGCCAGCAGCTTAGCGCGCGCCTCCCGGGGGGGCTACACCTTC.

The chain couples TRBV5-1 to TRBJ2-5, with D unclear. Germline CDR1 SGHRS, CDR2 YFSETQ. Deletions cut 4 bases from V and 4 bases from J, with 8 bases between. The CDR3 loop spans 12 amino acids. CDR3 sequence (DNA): TGCGCCAGCAGCCTACTTGGAGAGACCCAGTACTTC. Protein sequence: CASSLLGETQYF.

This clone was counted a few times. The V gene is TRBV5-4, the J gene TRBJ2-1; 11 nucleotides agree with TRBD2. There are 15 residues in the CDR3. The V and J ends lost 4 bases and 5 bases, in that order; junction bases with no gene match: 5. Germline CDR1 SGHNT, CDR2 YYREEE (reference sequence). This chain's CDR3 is CASSAPGLADNEQFF. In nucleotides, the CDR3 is TGTGCCAGCAGCGCGCCGGGACTAGCGGACAATGAGCAGTTCTTC.

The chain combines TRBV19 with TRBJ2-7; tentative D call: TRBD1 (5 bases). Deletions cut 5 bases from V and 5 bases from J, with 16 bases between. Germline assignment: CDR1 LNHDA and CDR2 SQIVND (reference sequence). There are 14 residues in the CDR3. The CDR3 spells CASSLSWQGNEQYF. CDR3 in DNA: TGTGCCAGTAGTCTCTCCTGGCAGGGTAACGAGCAGTACTTC.

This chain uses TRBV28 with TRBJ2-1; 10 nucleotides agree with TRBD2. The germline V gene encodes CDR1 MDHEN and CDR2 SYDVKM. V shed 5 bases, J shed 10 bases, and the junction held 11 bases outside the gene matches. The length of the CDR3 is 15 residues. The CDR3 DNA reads TGTGCCAGCAGTAGTAGGCTAGCGGGAGTAAACGAGCAGTTCTTC. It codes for CASSSRLAGVNEQFF. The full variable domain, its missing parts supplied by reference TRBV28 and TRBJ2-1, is DVKVTQSSRYLVKRTGEKVFLECVQDMDHENMFWYRQDPGLGLRLIYFSYDVKMKEKGDIPEGYSVSREKKERFSLILESASTNQTSMYLCASSSRLAGVNEQFFGPGTRLTVL.

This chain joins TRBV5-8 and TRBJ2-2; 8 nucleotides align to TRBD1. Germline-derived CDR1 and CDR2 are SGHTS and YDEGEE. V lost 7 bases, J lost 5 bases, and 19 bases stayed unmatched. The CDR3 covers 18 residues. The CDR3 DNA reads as TGTGCCAGCGTCCCTGGACAGGGAACCGAACTAGGGACCGGGGAGCTGTTTTTT. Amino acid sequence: CASVPGQGTELGTGELFF.

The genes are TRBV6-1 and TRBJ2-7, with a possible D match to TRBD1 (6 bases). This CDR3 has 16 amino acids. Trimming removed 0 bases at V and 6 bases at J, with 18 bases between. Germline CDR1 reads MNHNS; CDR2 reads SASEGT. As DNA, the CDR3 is TGTGCCAGCAGTGAAGCGGGGGTGGTACCAGGGGTCGAGCAGTACTTC. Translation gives CASSEAGVVPGVEQYF.

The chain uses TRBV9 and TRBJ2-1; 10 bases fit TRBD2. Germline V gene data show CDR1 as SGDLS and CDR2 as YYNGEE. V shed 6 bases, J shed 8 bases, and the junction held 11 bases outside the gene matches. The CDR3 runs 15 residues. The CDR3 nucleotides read TGTGCCAGCACCGTGGGAGCGGGAGGGGGGTATGAGCAGTTCTTC. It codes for CASTVGAGGGYEQFF.

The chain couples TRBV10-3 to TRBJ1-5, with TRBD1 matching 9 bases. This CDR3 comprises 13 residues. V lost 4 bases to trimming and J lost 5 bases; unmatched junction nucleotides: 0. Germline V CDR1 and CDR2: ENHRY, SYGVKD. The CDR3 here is CAISGTGDQPQHF. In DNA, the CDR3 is TGTGCCATCAGTGGGACAGGGGATCAGCCCCAGCATTTT.

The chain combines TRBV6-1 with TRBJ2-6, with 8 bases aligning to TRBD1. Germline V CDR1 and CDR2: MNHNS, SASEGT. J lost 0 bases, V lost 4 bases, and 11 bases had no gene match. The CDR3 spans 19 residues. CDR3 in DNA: TGTGCCAGCAGTGCTGTTCCGACAGGGGCCAGCTCTGGGGCCAACGTCCTGACTTTC. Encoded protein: CASSAVPTGASSGANVLTF.

DNA for the CDR3: TGTGCCAGCAGTTCCCTCGATTCACCCCTCCACTTT. It translates to CASSSLDSPLHF. The chain couples TRBV12-3 or TRBV12-4 to TRBJ1-6; D is uncertain. This CDR3 is 12 amino acids long. Trimming took off 4 bases at V and 8 bases at J, with 6 bases between the two ends.

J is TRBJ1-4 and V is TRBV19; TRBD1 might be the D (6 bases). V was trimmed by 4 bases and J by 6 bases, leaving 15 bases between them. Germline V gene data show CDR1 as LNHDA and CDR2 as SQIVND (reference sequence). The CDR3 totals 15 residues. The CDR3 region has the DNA TGTGCCAGTAGTACAACAGGGCAAGAGTATGAAAAACTGTTTTTT. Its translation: CASSTTGQEYEKLFF.

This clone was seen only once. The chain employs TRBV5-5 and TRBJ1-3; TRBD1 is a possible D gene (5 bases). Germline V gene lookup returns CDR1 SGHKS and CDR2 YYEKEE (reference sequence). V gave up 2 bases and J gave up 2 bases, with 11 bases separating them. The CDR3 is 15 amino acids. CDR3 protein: CASSFARVPGNTIYF. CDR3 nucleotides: TGTGCCAGCAGCTTTGCCAGGGTACCTGGAAACACCATATATTTT. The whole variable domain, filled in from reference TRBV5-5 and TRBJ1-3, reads DAGVTQSPTHLIKTRGQQVTLRCSPISGHKSVSWYQQVLGQGPQFIFQYYEKEERGRGNFPDRFSARQFPNYSSELNVNALLLGDSALYLCASSFARVPGNTIYFGEGSWLTVV.

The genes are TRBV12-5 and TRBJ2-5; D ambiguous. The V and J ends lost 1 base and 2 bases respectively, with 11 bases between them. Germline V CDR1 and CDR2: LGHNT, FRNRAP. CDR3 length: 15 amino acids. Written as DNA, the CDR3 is TGTGCTAGTGGTTTGGAAACGCGGCCTCAAGAGACCCAGTACTTC. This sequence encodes CASGLETRPQETQYF. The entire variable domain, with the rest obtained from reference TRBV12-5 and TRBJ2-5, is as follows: DARVTQTPRHKVTEMGQEVTMRCQPILGHNTVFWYRQTMMQGLELLAYFRNRAPLDDSGMPKDRFSAEMPDATLATLKIQPSEPRDSAVYFCASGLETRPQETQYFGPGTRLLVL.

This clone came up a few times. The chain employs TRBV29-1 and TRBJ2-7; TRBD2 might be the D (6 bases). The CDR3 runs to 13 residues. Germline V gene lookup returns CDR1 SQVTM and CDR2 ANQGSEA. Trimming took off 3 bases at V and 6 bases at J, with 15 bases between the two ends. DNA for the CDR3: TGCAGCGTTGAGCGCGGTAGGGGAGGCGAGCAGTACTTC. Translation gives CSVERGRGGEQYF.

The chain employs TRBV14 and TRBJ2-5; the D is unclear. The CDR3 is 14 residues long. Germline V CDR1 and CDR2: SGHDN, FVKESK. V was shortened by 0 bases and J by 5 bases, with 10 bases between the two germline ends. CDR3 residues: CASSQDVRVETQYF. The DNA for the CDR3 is TGTGCCAGCAGCCAAGATGTGCGTGTGGAGACCCAGTACTTC. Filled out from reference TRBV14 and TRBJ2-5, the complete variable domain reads EAGVTQFPSHSVIEKGQTVTLRCDPISGHDNLYWYRRVMGKEIKFLLHFVKESKQDESGMPNNRFLAERTGGTYSTLKVQPAELEDSGVYFCASSQDVRVETQYFGPGTRLLVL.